One T cell receptor beta chain is described in this entry. Original processing methods: Estimation of nucleated cell counts relied on the amplification of reference gene primers. Clones were read by immunoSEQ multiplex PCR, and TCRdb kept only the in-frame ones, dropping some. The V and J calls and clone size are taken from that table; D and trimming were inferred from the DNA. The sample holds around 210,000 clones, about 82% seen once. This record belongs to a study of blood T cell repertoires in COVID-19. Seattle's cohort entered during active infection and was followed longitudinally. With 4 bases clipped from V and 3 bases from J, the junction kept 9 bases outside the gene matches. Per germline, CDR1 SGHNT and CDR2 YYREEE (reference sequence). The length of the CDR3 is 16 residues.

The J gene is TRBJ2-3, the V gene TRBV5-4; 9 nucleotides line up with TRBD1. The sample taken for sequencing was peripheral blood. The TCR comes from a man aged 60 to 69 with COVID-19, enrolled during active disease. DNA of the CDR3: TGTGCCAGCAGCGGCGGACAGGGGATAGTTACAGATACGCAGTATTTT. Translated: CASSGGQGIVTDTQYF.